These 26 T cell receptor beta chains were sequenced from one sample in a study of tumor T cells in aggressive B-cell lymphoma. The repertoire was sequenced with immunoSEQ multiplex PCR; TCRdb's copy has only in-frame clones and lacks some. The profile shows about 2,500 clones, 70% to 85% of them singletons. The sample was tumor tissue. All receptors derive from an adult with diffuse large B cell lymphoma.

The J gene is TRBJ1-5, the V gene TRBV7-9; 7 nucleotides agree with TRBD1. Germline trimming cut 5 bases from V and 4 bases from J; bases unmatched to any gene: 5. CDR3 size: 14 residues. CDR1 SEHNR and CDR2 FQNEAQ come from the germline V gene (reference sequence). DNA of the CDR3: TGTGCCAGCAGCATCGGGACAGATAATCAGCCCCAGCATTTT. Amino acid sequence: CASSIGTDNQPQHF.

This rearrangement joins TRBV5-1 to TRBJ1-2; no clear D gene. Trimming cost V 0 bases and J 0 bases, with 6 bases left between them. The CDR3 has 14 residues. Germline V gene lookup returns CDR1 SGHRS and CDR2 YFSETQ. Here the CDR3 DNA reads TGCGCCAGCAGCTTGGGGCAGGCTAACTATGGCTACACCTTC. Its protein is CASSLGQANYGYTF.

V is TRBV2 and J is TRBJ2-1, with unresolved D. Deletions cut 7 bases from V and 2 bases from J, with 9 bases between. The CDR3 runs 13 residues. Germline CDR1 and CDR2: SNHLY and FYNNEI. The CDR3 reads CASKAPPYNEQFF. In DNA form, the CDR3 reads TGTGCCAGCAAAGCTCCCCCCTACAATGAGCAGTTCTTC.

This chain connects TRBV9 to TRBJ1-1; perhaps TRBD1 as D (6 bases). Trimming shortened V by 3 bases and J by 3 bases, and 9 bases separated the two germline ends. The CDR3 totals 13 residues. Germline values: CDR1 SGDLS, CDR2 YYNGEE. The CDR3 here is CASSEQGHTEAFF. The CDR3 nucleotides read TGTGCCAGCAGCGAACAGGGACACACTGAAGCTTTCTTT.

This clone has just a few counts. The V and J genes are TRBV29-1 and TRBJ1-2; 7 bases align to TRBD1. Trimming took 4 bases from V and 4 from J; bases not matched to a gene: 3. This CDR3 contains 12 residues. CDR1 is SQVTM and CDR2 is ANQGSEA in the germline V gene. The CDR3 DNA reads TGCAGCGTTGTCAGGGGGGCCTATGGCTACACCTTC. It translates to CSVVRGAYGYTF.

The chain employs TRBV7-6 and TRBJ2-5; 7 bases align to TRBD2. J was trimmed by 1 base and V by 8 bases; bases with no gene match: 10. The CDR3 runs 15 residues. Per the germline V gene, CDR1 is SGHVS and CDR2 is FNYEAQ. The DNA of the CDR3 is TGTGCCAGCTCACGGGCGGGGGTCAGCCAAGAGACCCAGTACTTC. Encoded protein: CASSRAGVSQETQYF.

The chain uses TRBV5-1 and TRBJ2-7; 7 bases align to TRBD1. The CDR3 has 13 residues. The V gene end was trimmed by 5 bases and the J gene end by 2 bases; junction bases not matched to a gene: 4. Germline-derived CDR1 and CDR2 are SGHRS and YFSETQ. The CDR3 nucleotides read TGCGCCAGCAGGGTGGGACAGACCTACGAGCAGTACTTC. This gives the protein CASRVGQTYEQYF.

The CDR3 coding sequence is TGTGCCAGCAGTGAAACAGGGGGGGGTGAAAAACTGTTTTTT. Amino acids: CASSETGGGEKLFF. V usage is TRBV28 and J usage is TRBJ1-4; 8 bases are shared with TRBD1. CDR1 is MDHEN and CDR2 is SYDVKM in the germline V gene. The CDR3 sequence is 14 residues long. The trim removed 5 bases at V and 7 bases at J, leaving 6 bases unmatched.

The V and J genes are TRBV4-1 and TRBJ1-4; D is unresolved. V shed 1 base and J shed 7 bases, with 10 bases lying between them. Germline CDR1 and CDR2: MGHRA and YSYEKL. CDR3 length equals 14 residues. CDR3 in amino acids: CASSQGGLREKLFF. The CDR3 region has the DNA TGCGCCAGCAGCCAAGGCGGACTACGTGAAAAACTGTTTTTT.

The chain uses TRBV7-3 and TRBJ2-7; D not resolved. Trimming pared 5 bases from V and 7 bases from J, leaving 15 bases between. This CDR3 has 13 residues. Germline V gives CDR1 SGHTA, CDR2 FQGTGA. The CDR3 region is CASSTDGAGEQYF. The CDR3 coding sequence is TGTGCCAGCAGCACAGACGGTGCTGGGGAGCAGTACTTC. Together with reference TRBV7-3 and TRBJ2-7, the CDR3 gives the full variable domain: GAGVSQTPSNKVTEKGKYVELRCDPISGHTALYWYRQSLGQGPEFLIYFQGTGAADDSGLPNDRFFAVRPEGSVSTLKIQRTERGDSAVYLCASSTDGAGEQYFGPGTRLTVT.

This chain connects TRBV7-8 to TRBJ1-3, with 7 bases lining up with TRBD1. Unmatched junction bases numbered 5, after V lost 5 bases and J lost 4 bases. The CDR3 length is 14 residues. CDR1 and CDR2 (germline): SGHVS, FQNEAQ. This chain's CDR3 is CASSLTGTGNTIYF. The CDR3 bases are TGTGCCAGCAGCCTGACAGGGACAGGAAACACCATATATTTT.

The chain joins TRBV25-1 to TRBJ2-2; a weak D match, TRBD1 (5 bases). Deletions cut 6 bases from V and 6 bases from J, with 14 bases between. The CDR3 has 14 residues. Germline CDR1 is MGHDK and CDR2 is SYGVNS. The CDR3 region has the DNA TGTGCCAGCAGCCCCTCGGCAGGGCCCGGGGAGCTGTTTTTT. It codes for CASSPSAGPGELFF. Together with reference TRBV25-1 and TRBJ2-2, the CDR3 gives the full variable domain: EADIYQTPRYLVIGTGKKITLECSQTMGHDKMYWYQQDPGMELHLIHYSYGVNSTEKGDLSSESTVSRIRTEHFPLTLESARPSHTSQYLCASSPSAGPGELFFGEGSRLTVL.

This chain uses TRBV29-1 with TRBJ2-3, with 10 bases aligning to TRBD2. The V and J ends lost 5 bases and 5 bases, in that order; junction bases with no gene match: 13. This CDR3 spans 16 amino acids. Germline-derived CDR1 and CDR2 are SQVTM and ANQGSEA. The CDR3 nucleotides are TGCAGCGTTACAGAGCGGGCTAGCGGGAGATTAGATACGCAGTATTTT. Translated, it gives CSVTERASGRLDTQYF.

The rearrangement links TRBV27 to TRBJ2-2; the match to TRBD1 covers 8 bases. The V segment lost 3 bases and the J segment 4 bases; nucleotides outside the gene matches: 10. The germline CDR1 and CDR2 sequences are MNHEY and SMNVEV (reference sequence). The CDR3 totals 17 residues. This CDR3 is CASSFEPGQDITGELFF. Here the CDR3 DNA reads TGTGCCAGCAGTTTTGAGCCGGGACAGGATATCACCGGGGAGCTGTTTTTT.

The rearrangement uses TRBV7-9 and TRBJ2-7; D perhaps matches TRBD1 (6 bases). Germline CDR1 is SEHNR and CDR2 is FQNEAQ (reference sequence). The V end lost 3 bases, the J end lost 5 bases, and 8 bases lay between the germline ends. The CDR3 spans 12 residues. CDR3 region: CASSFTGNEQYF. The CDR3 nucleotides are TGTGCCAGCAGCTTTACAGGGAACGAGCAGTACTTC.

The chain joins TRBV18 to TRBJ1-4; 7 bases are a match to TRBD1. This CDR3 has 15 residues. The germline gives CDR1 KGHSH, CDR2 LQKENI. V was clipped by 5 bases and J by 3 bases; unmatched bases: 6. This chain's CDR3 is CASSSTGPANEKLFF. DNA of the CDR3: TGTGCCAGCTCATCGACAGGGCCAGCTAATGAAAAACTGTTTTTT.

The chain is built from TRBV7-6 and TRBJ2-2, with 11 bases matching TRBD1. With V trimmed by 1 base and J by 6 bases, 1 base remained unmatched. Germline CDR1 and CDR2: SGHVS and FNYEAQ. CDR3 length: 15 residues. The CDR3 DNA reads TGTGCCAGCAGCTTAGGGACAGGGGGCGCCGGGGAGCTGTTTTTT. This translates into CASSLGTGGAGELFF.

The chain has TRBV6-5 and TRBJ1-1; weak D call: TRBD1 (5 bases). Per germline, CDR1 MNHEY and CDR2 SVGAGI. Trimming removed 8 bases from V and 1 base from J, with 14 bases in between. CDR3 length: 14 amino acids. The CDR3, as DNA: TGTGCCAGCCCAAACAGGAAAACGAACACTGAAGCTTTCTTT. This sequence encodes CASPNRKTNTEAFF.

This clone was seen only a few times. The gene calls are TRBV4-1 and TRBJ2-5; maybe TRBD2 (6 bases). The CDR3 extends over 15 amino acids. V lost 0 bases and J lost 5, with 13 bases in between. CDR1 and CDR2 from the germline V gene are MGHRA and YSYEKL. CDR3 loop: CASSQEVGSWETQYF. The CDR3 bases are TGCGCCAGCAGCCAAGAGGTCGGGAGCTGGGAGACCCAGTACTTC.

The chain combines TRBV28 with TRBJ2-1; a weak D match, TRBD2 (6 bases). The CDR3 contains 18 residues. The V and J ends lost 3 bases and 0 bases respectively, with 18 bases between them. From germline, CDR1 is MDHEN and CDR2 SYDVKM. The CDR3 DNA follows: TGTGCCAGCAGTTTCGACGAGGCGGGGCCTAGCTCCTACAATGAGCAGTTCTTC. This codes for CASSFDEAGPSSYNEQFF.

This clone was found a few times. This sequence joins TRBV7-9 and TRBJ2-1, with a possible D match to TRBD2 (6 bases). Trimming removed 3 bases at V and 6 bases at J, with 15 bases between. This CDR3 is built from 15 residues. Looked up from germline, CDR1 is SEHNR and CDR2 is FQNEAQ (reference sequence). The CDR3 DNA reads as TGTGCCAGCAGCTTCGGTCTAGCGTTGGGCAATGAGCAGTTCTTC. Translating it yields CASSFGLALGNEQFF.

This sequence joins TRBV11-2 and TRBJ2-3; the match to TRBD2 covers 7 bases. CDR3 length: 15 amino acids. Germline lookup yields CDR1 SGHAT and CDR2 FQNNGV. V was clipped by 1 base and J by 0 bases; unmatched bases: 1. CDR3 DNA sequence: TGTGCCAGCAGCTTAGGGGGGGGGAGCACAGATACGCAGTATTTT. Translating gives CASSLGGGSTDTQYF.

This clone was observed once. J is TRBJ2-1 and V is TRBV5-5; 9 positions agree with TRBD1. CDR3 length: 16 residues. Germline CDR1 SGHKS, CDR2 YYEKEE (reference sequence). Unmatched junction bases numbered 9, after V lost 5 bases and J lost 3 bases. The CDR3 region has the DNA TGTGCCAGCAGTACCTCGACAGGGGGGTTCTACAATGAGCAGTTCTTC. Protein: CASSTSTGGFYNEQFF.

This clone was detected only once. V gene TRBV28 combines with J gene TRBJ2-7, with 8 bases fitting TRBD1. This CDR3 has 15 amino acids. V trimming: 5 bases; J trimming: 2 bases; junction bases outside the gene matches: 8. Germline V gene lookup returns CDR1 MDHEN and CDR2 SYDVKM. The CDR3, as DNA: TGTGCCAGCAGTCCCTTAGGACAGGGAGCCTACGAGCAGTACTTC. This gives the protein CASSPLGQGAYEQYF. Using reference TRBV28 and TRBJ2-7 for the parts outside the CDR3, the full variable domain is DVKVTQSSRYLVKRTGEKVFLECVQDMDHENMFWYRQDPGLGLRLIYFSYDVKMKEKGDIPEGYSVSREKKERFSLILESASTNQTSMYLCASSPLGQGAYEQYFGPGTRLTVT.

V gene TRBV5-1 combines with J gene TRBJ2-7; maybe TRBD2 (8 bases). The CDR3 spans 15 residues. Trimming pared 4 bases from V and 2 bases from J, leaving 16 bases between. The germline V gene encodes CDR1 SGHRS and CDR2 YFSETQ. CDR3 sequence reads: CASSPGGQGAYEQYF. The CDR3 DNA sequence: TGCGCCAGCAGCCCGGGAGGGCAGGGGGCCTACGAGCAGTACTTC.

The chain has TRBV2 and TRBJ2-3; the match to TRBD2 covers 11 bases. Trimming took 8 bases from V and 2 from J; bases not matched to a gene: 9. Germline V gene lookup returns CDR1 SNHLY and CDR2 FYNNEI. This CDR3 region has 16 residues. The CDR3: CASVEGLADYTDTQYF. CDR3 sequence (DNA): TGTGCCAGCGTTGAGGGACTAGCGGATTACACAGATACGCAGTATTTT.